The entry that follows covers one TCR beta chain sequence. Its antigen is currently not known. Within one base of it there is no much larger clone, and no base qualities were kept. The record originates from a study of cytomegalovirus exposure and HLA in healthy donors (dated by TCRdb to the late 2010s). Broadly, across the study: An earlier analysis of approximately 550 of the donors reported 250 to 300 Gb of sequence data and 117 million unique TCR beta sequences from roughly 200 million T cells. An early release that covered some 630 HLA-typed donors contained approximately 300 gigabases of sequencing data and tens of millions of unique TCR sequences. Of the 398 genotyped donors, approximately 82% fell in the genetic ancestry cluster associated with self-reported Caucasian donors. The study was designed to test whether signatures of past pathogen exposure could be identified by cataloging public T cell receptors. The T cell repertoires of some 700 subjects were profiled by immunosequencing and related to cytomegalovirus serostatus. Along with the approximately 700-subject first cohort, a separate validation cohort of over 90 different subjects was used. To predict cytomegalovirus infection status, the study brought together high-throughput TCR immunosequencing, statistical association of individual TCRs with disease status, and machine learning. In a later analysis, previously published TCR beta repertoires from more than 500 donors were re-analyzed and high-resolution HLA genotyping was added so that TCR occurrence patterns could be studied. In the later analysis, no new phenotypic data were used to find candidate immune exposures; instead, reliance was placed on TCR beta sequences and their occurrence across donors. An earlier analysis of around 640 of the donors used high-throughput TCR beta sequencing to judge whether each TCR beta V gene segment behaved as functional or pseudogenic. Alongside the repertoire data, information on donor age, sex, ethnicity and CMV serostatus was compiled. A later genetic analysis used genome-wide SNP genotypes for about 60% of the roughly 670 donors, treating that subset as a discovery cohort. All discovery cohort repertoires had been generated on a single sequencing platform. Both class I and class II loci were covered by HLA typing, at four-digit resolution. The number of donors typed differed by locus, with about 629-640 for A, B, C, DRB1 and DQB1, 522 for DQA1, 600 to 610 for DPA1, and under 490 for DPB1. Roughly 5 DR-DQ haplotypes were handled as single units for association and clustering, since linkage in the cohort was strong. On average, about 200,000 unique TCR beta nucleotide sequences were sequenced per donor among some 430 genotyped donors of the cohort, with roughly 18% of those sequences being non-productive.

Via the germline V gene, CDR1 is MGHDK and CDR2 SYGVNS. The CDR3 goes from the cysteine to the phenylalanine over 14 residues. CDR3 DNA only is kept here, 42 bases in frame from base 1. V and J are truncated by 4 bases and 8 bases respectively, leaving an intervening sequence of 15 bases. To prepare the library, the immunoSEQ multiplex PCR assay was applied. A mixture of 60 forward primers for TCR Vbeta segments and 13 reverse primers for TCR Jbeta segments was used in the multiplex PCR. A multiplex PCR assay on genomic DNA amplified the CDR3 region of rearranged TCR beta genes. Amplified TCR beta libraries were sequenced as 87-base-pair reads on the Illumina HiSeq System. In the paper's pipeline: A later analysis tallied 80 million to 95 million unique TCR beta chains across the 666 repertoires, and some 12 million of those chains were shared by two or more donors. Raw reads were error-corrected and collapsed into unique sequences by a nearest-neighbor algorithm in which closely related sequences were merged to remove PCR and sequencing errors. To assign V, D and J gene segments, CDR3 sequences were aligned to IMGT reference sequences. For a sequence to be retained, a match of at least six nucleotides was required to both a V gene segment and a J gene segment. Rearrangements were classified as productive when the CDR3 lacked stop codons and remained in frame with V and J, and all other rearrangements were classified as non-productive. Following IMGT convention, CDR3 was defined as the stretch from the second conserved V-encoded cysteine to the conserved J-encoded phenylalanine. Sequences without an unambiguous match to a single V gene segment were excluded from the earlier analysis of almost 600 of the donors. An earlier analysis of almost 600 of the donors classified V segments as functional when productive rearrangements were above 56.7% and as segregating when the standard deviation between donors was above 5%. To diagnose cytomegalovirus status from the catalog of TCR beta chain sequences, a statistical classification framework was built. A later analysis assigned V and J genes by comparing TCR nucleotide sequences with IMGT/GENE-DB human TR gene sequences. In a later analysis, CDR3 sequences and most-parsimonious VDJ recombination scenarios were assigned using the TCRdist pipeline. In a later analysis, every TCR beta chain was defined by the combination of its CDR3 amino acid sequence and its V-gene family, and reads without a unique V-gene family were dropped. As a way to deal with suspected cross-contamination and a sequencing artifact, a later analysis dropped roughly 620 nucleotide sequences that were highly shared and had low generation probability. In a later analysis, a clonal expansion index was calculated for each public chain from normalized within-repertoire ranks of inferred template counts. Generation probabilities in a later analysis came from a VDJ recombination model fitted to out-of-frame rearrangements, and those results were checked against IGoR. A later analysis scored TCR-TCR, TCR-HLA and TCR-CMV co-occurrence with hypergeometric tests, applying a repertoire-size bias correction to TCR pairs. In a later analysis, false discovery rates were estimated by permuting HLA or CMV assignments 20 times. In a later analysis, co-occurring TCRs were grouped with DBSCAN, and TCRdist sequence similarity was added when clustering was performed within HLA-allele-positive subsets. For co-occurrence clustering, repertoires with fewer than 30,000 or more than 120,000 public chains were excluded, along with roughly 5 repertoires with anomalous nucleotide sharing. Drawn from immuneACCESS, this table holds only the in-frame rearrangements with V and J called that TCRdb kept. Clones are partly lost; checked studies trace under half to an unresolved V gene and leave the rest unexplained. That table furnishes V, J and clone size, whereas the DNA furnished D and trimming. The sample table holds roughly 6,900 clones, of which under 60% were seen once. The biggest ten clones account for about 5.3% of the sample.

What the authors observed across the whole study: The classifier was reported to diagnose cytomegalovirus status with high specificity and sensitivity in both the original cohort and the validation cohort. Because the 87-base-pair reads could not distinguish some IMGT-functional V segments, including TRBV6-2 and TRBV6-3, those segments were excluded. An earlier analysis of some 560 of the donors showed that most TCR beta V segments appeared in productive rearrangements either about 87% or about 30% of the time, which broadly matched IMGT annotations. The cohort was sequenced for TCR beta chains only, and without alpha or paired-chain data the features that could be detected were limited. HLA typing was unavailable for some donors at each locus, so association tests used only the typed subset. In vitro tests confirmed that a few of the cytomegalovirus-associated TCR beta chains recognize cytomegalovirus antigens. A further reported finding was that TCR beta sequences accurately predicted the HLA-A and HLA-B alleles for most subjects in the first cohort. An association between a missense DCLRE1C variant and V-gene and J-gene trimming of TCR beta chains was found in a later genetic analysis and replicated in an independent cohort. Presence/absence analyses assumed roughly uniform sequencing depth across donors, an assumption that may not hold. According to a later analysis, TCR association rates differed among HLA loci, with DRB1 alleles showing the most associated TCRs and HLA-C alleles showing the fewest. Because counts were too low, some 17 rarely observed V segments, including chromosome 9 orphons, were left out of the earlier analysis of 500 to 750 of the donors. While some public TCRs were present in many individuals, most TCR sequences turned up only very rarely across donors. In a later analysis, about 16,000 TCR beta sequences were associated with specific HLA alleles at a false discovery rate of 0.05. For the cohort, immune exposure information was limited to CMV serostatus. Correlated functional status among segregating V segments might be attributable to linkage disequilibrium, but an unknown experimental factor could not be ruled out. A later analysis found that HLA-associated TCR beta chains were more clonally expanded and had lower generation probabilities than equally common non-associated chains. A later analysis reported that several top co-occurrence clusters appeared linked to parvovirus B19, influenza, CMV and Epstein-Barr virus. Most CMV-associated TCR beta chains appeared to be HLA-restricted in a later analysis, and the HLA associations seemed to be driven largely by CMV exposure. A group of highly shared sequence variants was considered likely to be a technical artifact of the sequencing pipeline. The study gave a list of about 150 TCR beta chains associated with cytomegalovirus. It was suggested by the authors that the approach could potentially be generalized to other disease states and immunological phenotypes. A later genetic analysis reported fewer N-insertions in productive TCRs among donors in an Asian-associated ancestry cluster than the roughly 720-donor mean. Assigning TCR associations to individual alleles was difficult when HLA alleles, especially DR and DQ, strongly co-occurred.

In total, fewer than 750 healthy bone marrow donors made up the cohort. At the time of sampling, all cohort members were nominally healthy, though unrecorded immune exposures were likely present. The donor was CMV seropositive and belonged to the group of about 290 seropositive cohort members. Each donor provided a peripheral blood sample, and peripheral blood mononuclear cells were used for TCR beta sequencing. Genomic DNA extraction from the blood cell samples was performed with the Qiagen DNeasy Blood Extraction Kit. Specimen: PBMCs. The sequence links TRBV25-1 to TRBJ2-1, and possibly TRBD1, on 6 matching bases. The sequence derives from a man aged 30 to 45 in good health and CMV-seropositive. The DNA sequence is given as TGTGCCAGCAGTGTCCCAAACTCAGGGGATGAGCAGTTCTTC. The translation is CASSVPNSGDEQFF.